The T cell receptor beta chain described here comes from a study of control samples from healthy donors and cancer patients. V shed 4 bases and J 3 bases; nucleotides not matched to a gene: 6. The germline CDR1 and CDR2 sequences are ENHRY and SYGVKD. CDR3 length: 15 residues. Measured with immunoSEQ multiplex PCR; TCRdb has only the in-frame clones, and not every one. The top ten clones hold approximately 12% of a sample with 150,000 to 200,000 clones, around 90% of them seen once. This TCR was sampled from a man younger than 40 in good health. Sample: blood. The chain combines TRBV10-3 with TRBJ2-5; 9 bases are a match to TRBD2. The CDR3 bases are TGTGCCATCAGTGTGGCTAGCGGGAAAGAAGAGACCCAGTACTTC. Its translation: CAISVASGKEETQYF.